These T cell receptor beta chains were read from a single sample in a study of early T cells in non-severe SARS-CoV-2 infection. Via MiXCR, TCRdb re-called the 5' RACE reads, giving one row per CDR3 protein. The sample records almost 85,000 distinct CDR3 sequences, roughly 12% being singletons. The sequenced material came from whole blood. Receptors originate from an adult who was a healthcare worker with PCR-confirmed SARS-CoV-2 infection or an uninfected control (not recorded which). Each CDR3 is given with its conserved first and last residue.

TRBV27 | CASSLRLGTEAFF
TRBV6-1 | CASSEEGGATEAFF
TRBV7-3 | CASSLNREGLQYF
TRBV7-2 | CASSSAQGASYEQYF
TRBV6-6 | CASSSGGYQPQHF
TRBV6-6 | CASTPGQSTSTDTQYF
TRBV10-3 | CAISERGTAGNTIYF
TRBV12-3/TRBV12-4 | CASQGAKLGTQYF
TRBV5-1 | CASSWEGFQETQYF
TRBV29-1 | CSVGLSNQPQHF
TRBV27 | CASSSQAGYPYEQYF
TRBV4-1 | CASSQGIEYGYTF
TRBV9 | CASSGVGYNEQFF
TRBV11-3 | CASTKLTDTQYF
TRBV18 | CASSTQEENTIYF
TRBV7-9 | CASSGQNRGSSGNTIYF
TRBV28 | CASYGGSGNTIYF
TRBV11-2 | CASSPSGRTDTQYF
TRBV6-6 | CASSHNREGVYEQYF
TRBV7-9 | CASSLSSDNEQFF